This is a list of T cell receptor beta chains from one sample in a study of T cell responses to AZD1222 COVID-19 vaccine. The table came from immunoSEQ multiplex PCR; TCRdb's copy has only in-frame clones and leaves some out. The table records about 180,000 clones, roughly 93% of them present only once. This material consisted of peripheral blood, taken 28 days after the second dose of the MenACWY control vaccine. The receptors originated from an adult who received the MenACWY meningococcal vaccine as a control. Both conserved end residues are part of each CDR3. D genes are given only for firm matches. Size is omitted from some rows. Given values are once, few, many or a class for expanded clones.

j_call d_call cdr3_length clone_size v_call cdr3_aa cdr3_nt
TRBJ1-6 . 15 . TRBV27 CASRNTATNYSPLHF TGTGCCAGCAGAAACACCGCGACTAACTATTCACCCCTCCACTTT
TRBJ1-6 . 16 . TRBV5-6 CASSYRDTVYNSPLHF TGTGCCAGCAGCTATCGGGACACAGTCTATAATTCACCCCTCCACTTT
TRBJ1-5 TRBD1 14 . TRBV5-4 CASSSDRTNQPQHF TGTGCCAGCAGCTCGGACAGGACAAATCAGCCCCAGCATTTT
TRBJ2-1 . 15 . TRBV5-4 CASSSDRGSYNEQFF TGTGCCAGCAGCTCGGACCGGGGCTCCTACAATGAGCAGTTCTTC
TRBJ2-3 . 15 . TRBV5-5 CASGRAGASTDTQYF TGTGCCAGCGGGCGGGCGGGGGCCAGCACAGATACGCAGTATTTT
TRBJ1-1 . 13 . TRBV28 CASSRTINTEAFF TGTGCCAGCAGTAGGACAATTAACACTGAAGCTTTCTTT
TRBJ1-2 TRBD1 15 . TRBV6-5 CASSYSRDRGDGYTF TGTGCCAGCAGTTACTCCCGGGACAGGGGAGATGGCTACACCTTC
TRBJ1-6 . 15 . TRBV18 CASSPAYPYNSPLHF TGTGCCAGCTCACCTGCATACCCCTATAATTCACCCCTCCACTTT
TRBJ1-5 . 13 once TRBV19 CASRGRGGQPQHF TGTGCCAGTAGGGGACGGGGAGGGCAGCCCCAGCATTTT
TRBJ1-1 . 14 . TRBV28 CASSLSVRNTEAFF TGTGCCAGCAGTTTGAGTGTCAGGAACACTGAAGCTTTCTTT
TRBJ2-5 . 14 . TRBV5-1 CASSSGTFEETQYF TGCGCCAGCAGCTCGGGGACTTTCGAAGAGACCCAGTACTTC
TRBJ1-1 . 15 . TRBV7-9 CASSAGQRKEDEAFF TGTGCCAGCAGCGCGGGACAAAGAAAAGAAGACGAAGCTTTCTTT
TRBJ1-4 . 14 . TRBV7-8 CASSHNPKKEKLFF TGTGCCAGCAGTCATAACCCAAAAAAAGAAAAACTGTTTTTT
TRBJ1-1 TRBD1 13 . TRBV11-3 CASSRGQGAEAFF TGTGCCAGCAGCAGAGGACAGGGGGCGGAAGCTTTCTTT
TRBJ2-3 TRBD2 20 . TRBV15 CATSRGASGGRSPSTDTQYF TGTGCCACCAGCAGAGGGGCTAGCGGGGGGCGGTCCCCTAGCACAGATACGCAGTATTTT
TRBJ1-1 . 13 . TRBV12-3/TRBV12-4 CASGNKRNTEAFF TGTGCCAGCGGAAATAAAAGGAACACTGAAGCTTTCTTT
TRBJ1-3 . 13 once TRBV30 CAWSVDSGNTIYF TGTGCCTGGAGTGTAGACTCTGGAAACACCATATATTTT
TRBJ2-1 TRBD2 16 . TRBV19 CASRTSSGGVDNEQFF TGTGCCAGTAGGACGTCTAGCGGGGGGGTGGACAATGAGCAGTTCTTC
TRBJ1-2 TRBD1 14 . TRBV7-9 CASSLTDRSYGYTF TGTGCCAGCAGCTTAACGGACAGGTCCTATGGCTACACCTTC
TRBJ2-3 . 19 . TRBV10-1 CASSESNLVDRGVADTQYF TGCGCCAGCAGTGAGTCGAATTTAGTGGACCGAGGGGTAGCAGATACGCAGTATTTT
TRBJ1-4 . 14 . TRBV3-1/TRBV3-2 CASSQGQVYEKLFF TGTGCCAGCAGCCAAGGCCAGGTATATGAAAAACTGTTTTTT
TRBJ1-1 . 16 . TRBV4-1 CASSQEKGRMNTEAFF TGCGCCAGCAGCCAAGAAAAGGGACGGATGAACACTGAAGCTTTCTTT
TRBJ1-4 TRBD1 14 . TRBV7-2 CASSLNRGPEKLFF TGTGCCAGCAGCTTGAACAGGGGGCCCGAAAAACTGTTTTTT
TRBJ2-7 . 15 few TRBV27 CASRPGPVGRGEQYF TGTGCCAGCCGTCCCGGTCCTGTCGGCAGGGGCGAGCAGTACTTC
TRBJ1-2 . 15 . TRBV6-1 CASSEAVWGSYGYTF TGTGCCAGCAGTGAAGCCGTATGGGGATCCTATGGCTACACCTTC
TRBJ2-2 TRBD2 19 . TRBV5-1 CASSSPGSGTSGNTGELFF TGCGCCAGCAGCTCCCCGGGGTCCGGGACTAGCGGTAACACCGGGGAGCTGTTTTTT
TRBJ1-5 . 13 . TRBV12-3/TRBV12-4 CASSLSDNQPQHF TGTGCCAGCAGCCTTAGTGATAATCAGCCCCAGCATTTT
TRBJ1-1 TRBD1 15 . TRBV14 CASSQFWTGFSEAFF TGTGCCAGCAGCCAATTTTGGACAGGGTTTTCCGAAGCTTTCTTT
TRBJ1-2 TRBD1 15 . TRBV29-1 CSVRTGRFPVYGYTF TGCAGCGTTCGGACAGGGAGGTTTCCTGTCTATGGCTACACCTTC
TRBJ1-1 . 13 . TRBV12-3/TRBV12-4 CASRLLLNTEAFF TGTGCCAGCAGGCTGCTGCTGAACACTGAAGCTTTCTTT
TRBJ1-5 . 15 . TRBV7-2 CASSYAPIGDQPQHF TGTGCCAGCAGCTACGCACCGATAGGCGATCAGCCCCAGCATTTT
TRBJ2-5 . 15 . TRBV6-5 CASKLGQGYQETQYF TGTGCCAGCAAATTGGGCCAGGGGTACCAAGAGACCCAGTACTTC
TRBJ2-2 TRBD2 15 . TRBV3-1/TRBV3-2 CASSRGGTNTGELFF TGTGCCAGCAGCCGCGGGGGGACAAACACCGGGGAGCTGTTTTTT
TRBJ1-1 . 11 . TRBV6-6 CASSATTEAFF TGTGCCAGCAGTGCTACCACTGAAGCTTTCTTT
TRBJ1-6 TRBD1 15 . TRBV14 CASSLYRGDNSPLHF TGTGCCAGCAGCCTGTACAGGGGAGACAATTCACCCCTCCACTTT
TRBJ1-4 . 14 . TRBV3-1/TRBV3-2 CASSQGDFGRKLFF TGTGCCAGCAGCCAAGGAGACTTCGGTCGAAAACTGTTTTTT
TRBJ1-1 TRBD1 14 once TRBV5-1 CASSLRDRPTEAFF TGCGCCAGCAGCTTGCGGGACAGGCCCACTGAAGCTTTCTTT
TRBJ1-5 . 13 few TRBV18 CASSPTQDQPQHF TGTGCCAGCTCACCCACCCAGGATCAGCCCCAGCATTTT
TRBJ2-7 TRBD2 16 . TRBV6-4 CASSPSGGANFYEQYF TGTGCCAGCAGTCCTAGCGGGGGGGCCAATTTCTACGAGCAGTACTTC
TRBJ2-1 . 12 . TRBV7-9 CASSPGLNEQFF TGTGCCAGCAGCCCCGGTCTGAATGAGCAGTTCTTC